This T cell receptor (beta chain) was observed in a study of T cells after yellow fever vaccination. Whole-study context: In the case of low-cell-number fractions, SMART-Seq v4 Ultra Low Input was used for preparation.

V lost 3 bases to trimming and J lost 7 bases; unmatched junction nucleotides: 6. The CDR3 is 15 amino acids. Per germline, CDR1 SGHVS and CDR2 FNYEAQ. This clonotype was picked up a small number of times. Universal primer sites and UMIs were introduced during 5'RACE template-switching synthesis of TCR cDNA. TCRdb independently ran MiXCR on the 5' RACE reads; one entry per CDR3 protein. The sample has 120,000 or so distinct CDR3 sequences, 7.5% to 10% seen once. Sample: CD8+ T cells sorted from PBMCs, taken on the day of the yellow fever booster vaccination. The sequence was collected from a man between 18 and 29 years old who received the YFV17D yellow fever vaccine. V gene TRBV7-6 combines with J gene TRBJ2-1; 10 bases are a match to TRBD1. CDR3 protein: CASSLGQGRGNEQFF. DNA for the CDR3: TGTGCCAGCAGCTTGGGACAGGGGCGGGGGAATGAGCAGTTCTTC.